The 20 T cell receptor beta chains below were found in one sample sequenced in a study of CD8+ T cells in alopecia areata. Sample treatment: oral pan-JAK inhibitor, 5-10 mg twice daily. Following RNA extraction, reverse transcription yielded cDNA that acted as the sequencing template. Measured with immunoSEQ multiplex PCR; TCRdb has only the in-frame clones, and not every one. The sample consists of 130,000 to 150,000 clones, roughly 82% of them appearing once. Sequencing used CD8+ T cells sorted from blood, obtained at week 4, from a patient treated with tofacitinib. The receptor set was obtained from a human donor with alopecia areata.

This sequence joins TRBV5-1 and TRBJ2-1; the D gene is possibly TRBD2 (6 bases). CDR1 and CDR2 (germline): SGHRS, YFSETQ. V was shortened by 4 bases and J by 4 bases, with 18 bases between the two germline ends. The CDR3 has 16 amino acids. CDR3 nucleotides: TGCGCCAGCAGCCCCCCGGGGAAGCGGGCTTACAATGAGCAGTTCTTC. Protein product: CASSPPGKRAYNEQFF.

The V gene is TRBV5-4, the J gene TRBJ2-3, with 9 bases that match TRBD2. CDR1 is SGHNT, CDR2 YYREEE, per germline (reference sequence). V was pared by 3 bases and J by 0 bases, with 2 bases of the junction left unmatched. The CDR3 extends over 15 amino acids. In DNA form, the CDR3 reads TGTGCCAGCAGCTATAGCGGGGGCAGCACAGATACGCAGTATTTT. Its protein is CASSYSGGSTDTQYF.

The chain joins TRBV2 to TRBJ2-3; no reliable D call. The ends were cut back, 4 bases at V and 0 bases at J, with 11 bases in the middle. Germline CDR1 and CDR2: SNHLY and FYNNEI. The length of the CDR3 is 15 residues. CDR3 DNA: TGTGCCAGCAGTGGAGTCGCCAGAAGCACAGATACGCAGTATTTT. This encodes CASSGVARSTDTQYF.

The chain recombines TRBV10-2 with TRBJ2-7; D is perhaps TRBD1 (6 bases). The CDR3 extends over 14 amino acids. Germline V gene sequence: CDR1 WSHSY, CDR2 SAAADI. Trimming cost V 6 bases and J 6 bases, with 18 bases left between them. The CDR3 protein is CASSPGVLSGEQYF. DNA for the CDR3: TGCGCCAGCAGCCCAGGGGTTTTGAGCGGCGAGCAGTACTTC.

This chain connects TRBV4-1 to TRBJ2-3; 7 bases match TRBD1. CDR3 length equals 14 residues. V lost 1 base to trimming and J lost 10 bases; unmatched junction nucleotides: 8. CDR1 is MGHRA and CDR2 is YSYEKL in the germline V gene. The CDR3 protein is CASSQGDRALSQYF. CDR3 DNA sequence: TGCGCCAGCAGCCAAGGAGACAGGGCACTTTCGCAGTATTTT.

This clone showed up just once. The CDR3 DNA reads as TGTGCCAGCAGCTTAGGTTCCAGCTCCTACGAGCAGTACTTC. Translating gives CASSLGSSSYEQYF. The chain is built from TRBV7-6 and TRBJ2-7, with unresolved D. The CDR3 length is 14 residues. CDR1 and CDR2 (germline): SGHVS, FNYEAQ. Trimming took 1 base from V and 0 from J, leaving 7 bases between them. The full variable domain, completed using reference TRBV7-6 and TRBJ2-7, is GAGVSQSPRYKVTKRGQDVALRCDPISGHVSLYWYRQALGQGPEFLTYFNYEAQQDKSGLPNDRFSAERPEGSISTLTIQRTEQRDSAMYRCASSLGSSSYEQYFGPGTRLTVT.

The rearrangement joins TRBV7-6 to TRBJ2-2, with 9 positions matching TRBD2. V lost 8 bases, J lost 1 base, and 2 bases stayed unmatched. The CDR3 totals 14 residues. In germline, CDR1 is SGHVS, CDR2 FNYEAQ. DNA for the CDR3: TGTGCCAGCGCGACTAGCGGGAACACCGGGGAGCTGTTTTTT. This gives the protein CASATSGNTGELFF.

The CDR3: CASMSRGGYTF. CDR3 sequence (DNA): TGTGCCAGCATGTCCCGAGGTGGCTACACCTTC. The chain couples TRBV27 to TRBJ1-2; D is uncertain. The CDR3 has 11 residues. Per germline, CDR1 MNHEY and CDR2 SMNVEV (reference sequence). With 7 bases removed from V and 7 bases from J, the gap between germline ends came to 10 bases.

CDR3 sequence (DNA): TGCAGCGTGGTTGACTCAAACTCCTACGAGCAGTACTTC. Residues: CSVVDSNSYEQYF. This rearrangement joins TRBV29-1 to TRBJ2-7; D remains ambiguous. The ends were cut back, 6 bases at V and 0 bases at J, with 12 bases in the middle. Germline values: CDR1 SQVTM, CDR2 ANQGSEA. The CDR3 consists of 13 residues.

The chain uses TRBV15 and TRBJ2-5; the D gene is possibly TRBD1 (5 bases). V lost 9 bases to trimming and J lost 0 bases, with 11 bases between them. The CDR3 consists of 13 residues. Looked up from germline, CDR1 is LNHNV and CDR2 is YYDKDF (reference sequence). The CDR3 bases are TGTGCCACAGGGGTGCCAAACCAAGAGACCCAGTACTTC. Residues: CATGVPNQETQYF.

This chain connects TRBV5-6 to TRBJ2-7; either TRBD1 or TRBD2 may supply D (6 bases each). The CDR3 has 13 residues. V was cut by 7 bases and J by 6 bases, with 17 bases left in between. The germline CDR1 and CDR2 sequences are SGHDT and YYEEEE. The DNA of the CDR3 is TGTGCCAGCGAAGGGGGGCTACGGGGCGAGCAGTACTTC. It specifies CASEGGLRGEQYF. Using reference TRBV5-6 and TRBJ2-7 for the parts outside the CDR3, the full variable domain is DAGVTQSPTHLIKTRGQQVTLRCSPKSGHDTVSWYQQALGQGPQFIFQYYEEEERQRGNFPDRFSGHQFPNYSSELNVNALLLGDSALYLCASEGGLRGEQYFGPGTRLTVT.

V usage is TRBV7-9 and J usage is TRBJ2-7, with 8 bases lining up with TRBD1. The CDR3 is 15 amino acids. Looked up from germline, CDR1 is SEHNR and CDR2 is FQNEAQ (reference sequence). With 4 bases clipped from V and 1 base from J, the junction kept 6 bases outside the gene matches. CDR3 DNA: TGTGCCAGCAGCTCCGGGACAGGCCCTTCCTACGAGCAGTACTTC. Translating gives CASSSGTGPSYEQYF.

This chain links TRBV9 with TRBJ2-1; the D gene is possibly TRBD1 (6 bases). This CDR3 is built from 17 residues. The V end lost 4 bases, the J end lost 0 bases, and 17 bases lay between the germline ends. Germline V gives CDR1 SGDLS, CDR2 YYNGEE. DNA for the CDR3: TGTGCCAGCAGCCCCACAGGGTTTCAAAGCTCCTACAATGAGCAGTTCTTC. Its translation: CASSPTGFQSSYNEQFF.

This chain joins TRBV27 and TRBJ1-5; a weak D match, TRBD1 (5 bases). Trimming shortened V by 4 bases and J by 4 bases, and 14 bases separated the two germline ends. Germline V gene lookup returns CDR1 MNHEY and CDR2 SMNVEV (reference sequence). The CDR3 is 15 residues long. The DNA of the CDR3 is TGTGCCAGCAGTTATTCAAGGGGAGGTAATCAGCCCCAGCATTTT. This sequence encodes CASSYSRGGNQPQHF.

This clone was observed a single time. The gene calls are TRBV7-8 and TRBJ2-3, with D possibly being TRBD2 (7 bases). There are 16 residues in the CDR3. The V and J ends lost 3 bases and 1 base respectively, with 14 bases between them. Germline V lookup: CDR1 SGHVS, CDR2 FQNEAQ. CDR3 coding DNA: TGTGCCAGCAGCTTCTTAGGGGGGGCCGGCACAGATACGCAGTATTTT. Protein: CASSFLGGAGTDTQYF.

This chain connects TRBV4-1 to TRBJ2-7; tentative D call: TRBD1 (5 bases). The V gene lost 4 bases and the J gene lost 1 base, with 11 bases spanning the gap. CDR3 length equals 14 residues. The V gene's germline CDR1 is MGHRA and CDR2 YSYEKL. CDR3 DNA: TGCGCCAGCAGCCCTCTGGGGCAGTCCTACGAGCAGTACTTC. It specifies CASSPLGQSYEQYF.

This clone turned up a few times. The chain recombines TRBV6-5 with TRBJ2-2; D might be TRBD1 (6 bases). Germline lookup yields CDR1 MNHEY and CDR2 SVGAGI. Trimming stripped 3 bases from V and 6 bases from J, with 8 bases between. CDR3 length: 13 residues. CDR3 sequence: CASSYGGAGELFF. The CDR3 bases are TGTGCCAGCAGTTATGGGGGCGCCGGGGAGCTGTTTTTT.

This chain joins TRBV5-6 and TRBJ2-2; D remains ambiguous. This CDR3 comprises 15 residues. CDR1 and CDR2 (germline): SGHDT, YYEEEE. Trimming stripped 0 bases from V and 1 base from J, with 7 bases between. CDR3 nucleotide sequence: TGTGCCAGCAGCTTGGGGGCCAAGAACACCGGGGAGCTGTTTTTT. Amino acid sequence: CASSLGAKNTGELFF.

J is TRBJ2-1 and V is TRBV18; D call uncertain. The V gene lost 3 bases and the J gene lost 7 bases, with 4 bases spanning the gap. Germline V lookup: CDR1 KGHSH, CDR2 LQKENI. CDR3 length: 11 residues. The CDR3 here is CASSPGNEQFF. Written as DNA, the CDR3 is TGTGCCAGCTCACCGGGGAATGAGCAGTTCTTC.

This clone was observed a handful of times. This rearrangement joins TRBV2 to TRBJ2-7; 9 bases are a match to TRBD1. Germline CDR1 SNHLY, CDR2 FYNNEI. V was clipped by 8 bases and J by 5 bases; unmatched bases: 7. CDR3 length: 13 residues. DNA of the CDR3: TGTGCCAGCGGGGGGACAGGGTTCCACGAGCAGTACTTC. Translation: CASGGTGFHEQYF.